This entry features one TCR beta chain sequence. Alongside a J-beta primer mix, a sample-barcoded 5' primer served in a second PCR lasting about 7 to 12 cycles. TCRdb analysed the 5' RACE reads with MiXCR anew, one entry per CDR3 protein. The sample lists about 800,000 distinct CDR3 sequences; about 25% were seen once. Germline assignment: CDR1 DFQATT and CDR2 SNEGSKA (reference sequence). Trimming removed 1 base from V and 4 bases from J, with 8 bases in between. The CDR3 totals 13 residues. The sample is drawn from a study of blood T cells in healthy people across ages. These data are also associated with another study on T cells of mothers and their children. That source notes: Healthy Caucasian mothers, a few in number, and their six children were the donors. From each mother came over 8.5 million TCR beta CDR3 reads, and from each child came 2.5 million to 3 million. Slightly higher, non-significant overlap characterized related mother-child pairs relative to unrelated pairs.

The chain couples TRBV20-1 to TRBJ1-5, with D uncertain. This TCR was sampled from a boy under 18 in good health. The specimen sequenced was blood. CDR3 coding DNA: TGCAGTGCTAGAGGACGGATTAATCAGCCCCAGCATTTT. Protein: CSARGRINQPQHF.